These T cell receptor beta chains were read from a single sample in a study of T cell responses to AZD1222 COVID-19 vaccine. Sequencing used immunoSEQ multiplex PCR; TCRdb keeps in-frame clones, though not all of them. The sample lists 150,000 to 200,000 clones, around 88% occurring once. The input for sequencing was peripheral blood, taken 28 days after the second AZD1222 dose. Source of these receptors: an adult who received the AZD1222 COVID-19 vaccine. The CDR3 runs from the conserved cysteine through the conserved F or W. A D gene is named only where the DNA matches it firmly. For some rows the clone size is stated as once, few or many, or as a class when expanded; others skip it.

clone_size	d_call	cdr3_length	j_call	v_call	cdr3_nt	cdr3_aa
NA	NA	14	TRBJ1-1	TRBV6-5	TGTGCCAGCGGTTCCGGACGGGCGAACACTGAAGCTTTCTTT	CASGSGRANTEAFF
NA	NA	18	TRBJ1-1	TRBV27	TGTGCCAGCAGTTTGGGCCCCGGACGATGGGAGGGGAACACTGAAGCTTTCTTT	CASSLGPGRWEGNTEAFF
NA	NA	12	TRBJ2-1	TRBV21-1	TGTGCCAGAGAACAGGAAGGGAGTAAGCAGTTCTTC	CAREQEGSKQFF
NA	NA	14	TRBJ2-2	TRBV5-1	TGCGCCAGCAGCGGTGACAGAGCACCCGGGGAGCTGTTTTTT	CASSGDRAPGELFF
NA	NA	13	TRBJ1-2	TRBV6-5	TGTGCCAGCAGTTACCCGGGAACAGAAGGCTACACCTTC	CASSYPGTEGYTF
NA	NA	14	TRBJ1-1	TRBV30	TGTGCCTGGAGTGTGGGGGAGGCGAGCACTGAAGCTTTCTTT	CAWSVGEASTEAFF
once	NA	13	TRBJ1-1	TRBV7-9	TGTGCCAGCAGCTTCGGCGCGGGCACTGAAGCTTTCTTT	CASSFGAGTEAFF
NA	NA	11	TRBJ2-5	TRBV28	TGTGCCAGCAGGGGCGAAGAGACCCAGTACTTC	CASRGEETQYF
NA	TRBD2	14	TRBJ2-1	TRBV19	TGTGCCAGTAGTCTTGGGACTAGTGCCCATGAGCAGTTCTTC	CASSLGTSAHEQFF
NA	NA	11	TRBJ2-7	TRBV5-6	TGTGCCAGCAGCGCTTCCTACGAGCAGTACTTC	CASSASYEQYF
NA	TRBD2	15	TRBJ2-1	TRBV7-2	TGTGCCAGCAGCTTCTCTGCGGGGGGGCTGAATGAGCAGTTCTTC	CASSFSAGGLNEQFF